This entry describes one T cell receptor (beta chain). As yet, its antigen is unknown. The conserved final phenylalanine or tryptophan is absent from the CDR3, which likely points to a read error. The sequenced template was RNA, covering the TCR beta CDR3 region. RT-PCR with HTBI primers came first, then second-round multiplex PCR. TCRdb processed the multiplex PCR reads anew with MiXCR; each CDR3 protein has one entry. The sample has a few hundred thousand distinct CDR3 sequences; 20% to 25% are singletons. This CDR3 contains 15 residues. Trimming stripped 8 bases from V and 1 base from J, with 15 bases between. CDR1 is MNHEY, CDR2 SVGAGI, per germline. The sample is drawn from a study of Graves' ophthalmopathy and Graves' hyperthyroidism. The study, taken as a whole, reports: Blood contained most expanded thyroid clonotypes exceeding 0.001 frequency. Using a 13-signature model, the authors split ophthalmopathy from stable hyperthyroidism, with 87.88% sensitivity and approximately 84% specificity. As the model predicted ophthalmopathy progression, it achieved a sensitivity of just over 70% and a specificity of around 73%.

The receptor was derived from a woman aged 45 to 65 with Graves' ophthalmopathy. J is TRBJ1-3 and V is TRBV6-5; D remains unclear. Source material: peripheral blood. The DNA for the CDR3 is TGTGCCAGCGGCTACACAGTGGAATCTGGAAACACCATATATCTT. Its translation: CASGYTVESGNTIYL.